The clone carrying this T cell receptor beta chain was counted only a few times. Sequencing was performed with immunoSEQ multiplex PCR; in TCRdb, only in-frame clones are kept and a portion is missing. The sample lists about 680,000 clones; around 72% were seen once. These data are taken from a study of shared clonotypes between healthy human individuals. Germline V gives CDR1 MNHNY, CDR2 SVGAGI (reference sequence). Trimming cost V 5 bases and J 0 bases, with 10 bases left between them. This CDR3 comprises 15 residues. The chain recombines TRBV6-6 with TRBJ2-2; D perhaps matches TRBD1 (5 bases). The source is a woman aged 25 to 39 in good health. The source material was memory CD4+ T cells sorted from blood. The subset is: CD45RA-negative fraction. CDR3: CASSVPTANTGELFF. For the CDR3, the DNA is TGTGCCAGCAGTGTCCCGACAGCGAACACCGGGGAGCTGTTTTTT.